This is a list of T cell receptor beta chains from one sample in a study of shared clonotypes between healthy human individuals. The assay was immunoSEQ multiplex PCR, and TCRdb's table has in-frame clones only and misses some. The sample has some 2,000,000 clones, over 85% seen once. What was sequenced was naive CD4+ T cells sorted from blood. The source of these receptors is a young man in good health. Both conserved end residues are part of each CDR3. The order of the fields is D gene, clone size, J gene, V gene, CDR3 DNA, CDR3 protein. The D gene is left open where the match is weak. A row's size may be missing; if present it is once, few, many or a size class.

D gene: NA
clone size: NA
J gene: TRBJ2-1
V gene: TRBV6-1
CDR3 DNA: TGTGCCAGCAGTGAGCAAGCCAAGGGTGAGCAGTTCTTC
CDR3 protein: CASSEQAKGEQFF

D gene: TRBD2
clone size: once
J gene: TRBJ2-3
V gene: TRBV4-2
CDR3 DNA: TGTGCCAGCAGCCAAGACAGATTTGTAGGAAGCGGGAGTCCCACAGATACGCAGTATTTT
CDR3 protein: CASSQDRFVGSGSPTDTQYF

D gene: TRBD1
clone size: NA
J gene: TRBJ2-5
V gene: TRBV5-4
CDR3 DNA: TGTGCCCTTGCGGACAGGCCTGAAGAGACCCAGTACTTC
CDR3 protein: CALADRPEETQYF

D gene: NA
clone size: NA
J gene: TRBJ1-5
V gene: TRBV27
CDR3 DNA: TGTGCCAGCCCCCTCGCGTTCTCCTCGGATCAGCCCCAGCATTTT
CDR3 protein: CASPLAFSSDQPQHF

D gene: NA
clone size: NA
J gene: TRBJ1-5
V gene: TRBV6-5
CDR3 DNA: TGTGCCAGCAGTTACGGAGGGAACGGCAATCAGCCCCAGCATTTT
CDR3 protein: CASSYGGNGNQPQHF

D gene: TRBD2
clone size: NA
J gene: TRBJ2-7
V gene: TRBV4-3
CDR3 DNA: TGCGCCAGCAGCCAGGATCCCCTGGGACTAGCGGGTGACGAGCAGTACTTC
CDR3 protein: CASSQDPLGLAGDEQYF

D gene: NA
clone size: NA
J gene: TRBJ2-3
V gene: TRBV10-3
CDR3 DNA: TGTGCCATCAGTGACGACGGGGGACGCCGCACAGATACGCAGTATTTT
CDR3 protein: CAISDDGGRRTDTQYF

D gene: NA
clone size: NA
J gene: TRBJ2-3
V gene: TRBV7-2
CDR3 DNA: TGTGCCAGCAGCCTTAGAGGTACGCAGTATTTT
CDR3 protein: CASSLRGTQYF

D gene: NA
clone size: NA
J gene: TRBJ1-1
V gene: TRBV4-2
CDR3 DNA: TGTGCCAGCAGCCCAGACGTCAGCAGGGAGGACACTGAAGCTTTCTTT
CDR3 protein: CASSPDVSREDTEAFF

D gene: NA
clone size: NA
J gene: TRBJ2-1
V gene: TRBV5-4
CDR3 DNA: TGTGCCAGCAGCTTGGGCGTAGCGAGCACCTACAATGAGCAGTTCTTC
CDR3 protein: CASSLGVASTYNEQFF

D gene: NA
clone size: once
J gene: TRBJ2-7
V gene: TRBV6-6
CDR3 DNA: TGTGCCAGCAGTGGTCTGGGACTGGGGGCGTACGAGCAGTACTTC
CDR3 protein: CASSGLGLGAYEQYF

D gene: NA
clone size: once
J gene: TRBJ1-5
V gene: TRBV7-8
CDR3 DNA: TGTGCCAGCAGCTTAGGAGAACTTAGCAATCAGCCCCAGCATTTT
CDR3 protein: CASSLGELSNQPQHF

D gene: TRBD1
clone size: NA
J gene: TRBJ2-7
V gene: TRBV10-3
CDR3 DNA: TGTGCCACCGGGACAGGAGGCCTCTACGAGCAGTACTTC
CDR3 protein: CATGTGGLYEQYF

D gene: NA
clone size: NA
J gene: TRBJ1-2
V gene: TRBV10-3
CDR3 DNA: TGTGCCATCAGTGATGGGGTCCCTCGAGGGATCAAGGACGGCTACACCTTC
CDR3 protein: CAISDGVPRGIKDGYTF

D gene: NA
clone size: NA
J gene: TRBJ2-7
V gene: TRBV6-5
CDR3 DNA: TGTGCCAGCAGTTACTCGGCTAGCCCCTACTCCTACGAGCAGTACTTC
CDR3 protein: CASSYSASPYSYEQYF

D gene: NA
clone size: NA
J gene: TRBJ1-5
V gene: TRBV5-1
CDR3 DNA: TGCGCCAGCAGCGCTGGAATCAATCAGCCCCAGCATTTT
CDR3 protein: CASSAGINQPQHF

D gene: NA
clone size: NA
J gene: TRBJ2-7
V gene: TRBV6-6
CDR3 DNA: TGTGCCAGCAGTGGGAGCAGGGAGTACGAGCAGTACTTC
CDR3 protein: CASSGSREYEQYF

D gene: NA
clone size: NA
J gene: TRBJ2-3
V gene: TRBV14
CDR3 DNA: TGTGCCAGCAGCCCTACCGGGACTTTAAGCACAGATACGCAGTATTTT
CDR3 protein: CASSPTGTLSTDTQYF

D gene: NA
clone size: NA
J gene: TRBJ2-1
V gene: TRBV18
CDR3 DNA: TGTGCCAGCTCCGCGGGCTACACTCAGTTCTTC
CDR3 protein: CASSAGYTQFF

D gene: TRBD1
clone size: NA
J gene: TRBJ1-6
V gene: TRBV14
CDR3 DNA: TGTGCCAGCAGCCAGCGACAGGGATTCTATAATTCACCCCTCCACTTT
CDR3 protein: CASSQRQGFYNSPLHF

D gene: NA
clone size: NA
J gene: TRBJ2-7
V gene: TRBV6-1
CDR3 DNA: TGTGCCAGCAGTGAGTCTCTAGGGACCTACGAGCAGTACTTC
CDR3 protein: CASSESLGTYEQYF

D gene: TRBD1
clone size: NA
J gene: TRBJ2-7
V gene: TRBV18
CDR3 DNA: TGTGCCAGCTCATCCCCGGGACAGGCATACGAGCAGTACTTC
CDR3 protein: CASSSPGQAYEQYF

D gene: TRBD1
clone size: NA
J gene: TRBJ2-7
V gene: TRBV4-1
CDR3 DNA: TGCGCCAGCAGCCAAGAGACAGGGTCTCGGGAGCAGTACTTC
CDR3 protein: CASSQETGSREQYF

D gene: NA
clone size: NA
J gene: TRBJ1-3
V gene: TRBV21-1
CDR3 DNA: TGTGCCAGCAGCCGGCCGGGACAGGCCGAAAAGGTAGCTGGAAACACCATATATTTT
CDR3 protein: CASSRPGQAEKVAGNTIYF

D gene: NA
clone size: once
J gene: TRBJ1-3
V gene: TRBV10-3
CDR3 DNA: TGTGCCACACTGGGACCGGCGCTAAACACCATATATTTT
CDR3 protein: CATLGPALNTIYF

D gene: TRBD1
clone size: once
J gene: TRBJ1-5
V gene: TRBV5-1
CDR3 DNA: TGCGCCAGCAGCTTTCTTCCGGACAGGGGCAATCAGCCCCAGCATTTT
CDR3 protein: CASSFLPDRGNQPQHF

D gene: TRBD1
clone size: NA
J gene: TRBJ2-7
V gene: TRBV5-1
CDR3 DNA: TGCGCCAGCAGCACGGACGGACAGGGGTACGAGCAGTACTTC
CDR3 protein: CASSTDGQGYEQYF

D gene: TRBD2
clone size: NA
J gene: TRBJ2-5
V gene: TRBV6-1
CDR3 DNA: TGTGCCAGCAGTGAGAGCGGGGGAAAAGAGACCCAGTACTTC
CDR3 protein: CASSESGGKETQYF

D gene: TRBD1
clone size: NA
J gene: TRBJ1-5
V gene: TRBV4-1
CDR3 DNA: TGCGCCAGCAGCCAAGGACAGGGGTTCTCCGACCCCAATCAGCCCCAGCATTTT
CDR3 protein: CASSQGQGFSDPNQPQHF

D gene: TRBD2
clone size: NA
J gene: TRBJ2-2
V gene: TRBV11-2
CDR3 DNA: TGTGCCAGCAGCTTCAGGGACTACAACACCGGGGAGCTGTTTTTT
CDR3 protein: CASSFRDYNTGELFF

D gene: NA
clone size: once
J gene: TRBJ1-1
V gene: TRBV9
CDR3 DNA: TGTGCCAGCAGCATTACAGGGAGCGGCACTGAAGCTTTCTTT
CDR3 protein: CASSITGSGTEAFF

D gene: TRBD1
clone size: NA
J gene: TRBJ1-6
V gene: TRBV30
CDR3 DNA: TGTGCCTGGGCTGGACAGGGGAATTCACCCCTCCACTTT
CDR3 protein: CAWAGQGNSPLHF

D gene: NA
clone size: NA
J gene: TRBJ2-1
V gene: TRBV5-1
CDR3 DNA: TGCGCCAGCAGCTTGGCCATGAGCCTTTACAATGAGCAGTTCTTC
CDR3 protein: CASSLAMSLYNEQFF

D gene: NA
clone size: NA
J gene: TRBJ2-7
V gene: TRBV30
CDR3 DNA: TGTGCCTGGAGTGTACCCGGCACCTCCGAGCAGTACTTC
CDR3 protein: CAWSVPGTSEQYF

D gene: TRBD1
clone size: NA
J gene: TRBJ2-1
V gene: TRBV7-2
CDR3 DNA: TGTGCCAGCAGCCCGCGGACAGGGGGCAATGAGCAGTTCTTC
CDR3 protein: CASSPRTGGNEQFF

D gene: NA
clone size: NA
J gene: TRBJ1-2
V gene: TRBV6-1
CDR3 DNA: TGTGCCAGCAGGGACAGCTTTACTAACTATGGCTACACCTTC
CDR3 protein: CASRDSFTNYGYTF